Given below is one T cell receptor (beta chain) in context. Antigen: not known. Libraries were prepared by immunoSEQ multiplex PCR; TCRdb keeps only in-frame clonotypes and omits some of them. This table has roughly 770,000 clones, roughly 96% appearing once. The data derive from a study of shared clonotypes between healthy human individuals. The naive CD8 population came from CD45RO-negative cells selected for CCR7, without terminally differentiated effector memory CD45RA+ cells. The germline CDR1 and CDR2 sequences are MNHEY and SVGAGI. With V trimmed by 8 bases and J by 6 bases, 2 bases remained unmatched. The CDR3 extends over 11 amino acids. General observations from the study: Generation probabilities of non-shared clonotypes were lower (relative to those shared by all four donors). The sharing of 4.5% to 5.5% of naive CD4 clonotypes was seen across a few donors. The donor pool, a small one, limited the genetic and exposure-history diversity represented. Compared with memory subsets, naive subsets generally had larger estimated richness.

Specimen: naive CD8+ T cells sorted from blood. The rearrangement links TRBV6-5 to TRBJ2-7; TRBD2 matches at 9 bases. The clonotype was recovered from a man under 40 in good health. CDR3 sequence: CASRSGSEQYF. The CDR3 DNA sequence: TGTGCCAGCCGTAGCGGGAGCGAGCAGTACTTC.